These 23 T cell receptor beta chains were all obtained from the same sample, sequenced in a study of blood T cells in healthy people across ages. Alongside a J-beta primer mix, a sample-barcoded 5' primer served in a second PCR lasting about 6 to 11 cycles. TCRdb processed the 5' RACE reads anew with MiXCR; each CDR3 protein has one entry. The data hold 720,000 or so distinct CDR3 sequences, with roughly two fifths observed a single time. The specimen was blood. These receptors were collected from a man older than 75 in good health.

V gene TRBV4-2 combines with J gene TRBJ2-3; TRBD2 matches 10 bases. J lost 3 bases, V lost 0 bases, and 15 bases had no gene match. This CDR3 has 20 amino acids. The germline V gene encodes CDR1 LGHNA and CDR2 YNFKEQ. CDR3 in DNA: TGTGCCAGCAGCCAAGATTTTAACCAGCGGGGGGGCCTAGGGACAGATACGCAGTATTTT. Its protein product is CASSQDFNQRGGLGTDTQYF.

This chain connects TRBV29-1 to TRBJ2-3, with 11 bases aligning to TRBD2. This CDR3 region has 14 residues. V shed 6 bases and J 6 bases; nucleotides not matched to a gene: 8. In germline, CDR1 is SQVTM, CDR2 ANQGSEA. The CDR3 loop is CSVPTSGSWDTQYF. Here the CDR3 DNA reads TGCAGCGTCCCTACTAGCGGGAGTTGGGATACGCAGTATTTT.

The rearrangement uses TRBV20-1 and TRBJ2-1; a possible D gene is TRBD2 (6 bases). The V end was cut by 5 bases, the J end by 0 bases, with 14 bases between. Germline CDR1 DFQATT, CDR2 SNEGSKA (reference sequence). The CDR3 is 15 amino acids. The CDR3 coding sequence is TGCAGTGCTTGCCGGGACTCGAGCTCCTACAATGAGCAGTTCTTC. Translating gives CSACRDSSSYNEQFF.

V and J are TRBV20-1 and TRBJ2-2, with 8 bases lining up with TRBD2. Germline V gives CDR1 DFQATT, CDR2 SNEGSKA (reference sequence). With 3 bases clipped from V and 0 bases from J, the junction kept 6 bases outside the gene matches. The CDR3 length is 16 residues. CDR3 amino acids: CSARASGRPNTGELFF. CDR3 nucleotides: TGCAGTGCTAGGGCTAGCGGGCGTCCGAACACCGGGGAGCTGTTTTTT.

The table lists this clonotype with a few counts. This chain joins TRBV4-2 and TRBJ1-2, with D perhaps matching TRBD1 (5 bases). Trimming stripped 2 bases from V and 4 bases from J, with 17 bases between. This CDR3 is 16 amino acids long. CDR1 is LGHNA and CDR2 is YNFKEQ in the germline V gene. The CDR3 is CASSQPDSLALYGYTF. The DNA of the CDR3 is TGTGCCAGCAGCCAACCAGACAGTCTGGCCCTCTATGGCTACACCTTC.

The rearrangement joins TRBV4-3 to TRBJ1-2; TRBD1 agrees at 7 bases. The CDR3 has 14 residues. Germline V lookup: CDR1 LGHNA, CDR2 YSLEER. After removal of 0 bases from V and 8 bases from J, the junction contained 6 bases not matched to a gene. CDR3 coding DNA: TGCGCCAGCAGCCAAGAAACAGGGGCAGGCGGCTACACCTTC. This gives the protein CASSQETGAGGYTF.

J is TRBJ2-2 and V is TRBV28; D is ambiguous. V was cut by 8 bases and J by 2 bases, with 6 bases left in between. The CDR3 runs 12 residues. Per germline, CDR1 MDHEN and CDR2 SYDVKM. CDR3 sequence (DNA): TGTGCCAGCGGGGAAAACACCGGGGAGCTGTTTTTT. Encoded protein: CASGENTGELFF.

Regarding this clonotype: A much larger clone is a single base away; this may be a read error. This chain connects TRBV12-3 or TRBV12-4 to TRBJ2-3; no firm D call. V was trimmed by 6 bases and J by 2 bases, leaving 6 bases between them. The CDR3 length is 12 residues. The CDR3 spells CASRGITDTQYF. The CDR3 bases are TGTGCCAGCAGAGGGATCACAGATACGCAGTATTTT.

At least ten counts were recorded for this clonotype. V is TRBV4-3 and J is TRBJ2-1; a possible D gene is TRBD1 (6 bases). This CDR3 contains 16 residues. The V end lost 1 base, the J end lost 3 bases, and 13 bases lay between the germline ends. Germline assignment: CDR1 LGHNA and CDR2 YSLEER. The CDR3 loop reads CASSQGHRVGYNEQFF. CDR3 coding DNA: TGCGCCAGCAGCCAAGGGCACAGGGTGGGCTACAATGAGCAGTTCTTC.

Notes on this clonotype: A read error may be the cause here, since a much bigger clone is one base away. The gene calls are TRBV29-1 and TRBJ2-5; D is possibly TRBD2 (6 bases). The tail of the sequence fits TRBJ2-1 better, so the J call may be wrong. The CDR3 contains 11 residues. Germline V lookup: CDR1 SQVTM, CDR2 ANQGSEA. CDR3 coding DNA: TGCAGGCAGTGCCATCGGGAGACCCAGTTCTTC. It translates to CRQCHRETQFF.

V usage is TRBV28 and J usage is TRBJ2-7, with TRBD2 identical over 11 bases. The assigned J gene may be wrong: the sequence end matches TRBJ2-5 better. CDR1 is MDHEN and CDR2 is SYDVKM in the germline V gene. CDR3 length: 14 residues. As DNA, the CDR3 is TGTGCCAGCAGTTTTAGCGGGAGGGGGGAGACCCAGTACTTC. Translation: CASSFSGRGETQYF.

This clonotype showed up just a few times. This chain joins TRBV19 and TRBJ2-5, with TRBD1 matching over 9 bases. The CDR3 is made up of 13 amino acids. Per the germline V gene, CDR1 is LNHDA and CDR2 is SQIVND (reference sequence). Trimming cost V 5 bases and J 11 bases; bases outside gene matches: 9. The CDR3 spells CASSHRGRREQYF. As DNA, the CDR3 is TGTGCCAGTAGTCACAGGGGGCGCCGAGAGCAGTACTTC.

The chain has TRBV20-1 and TRBJ2-1, with D unclear. The CDR3 extends over 14 amino acids. Trimming left V 4 bases short and J 8 bases short, with 18 bases between. CDR1 DFQATT and CDR2 SNEGSKA come from the germline V gene (reference sequence). CDR3 in DNA: TGCAGTGCTAATAGACCTGACGGTTGGGATGAGCAGTTCTTC. It is translated as CSANRPDGWDEQFF.

The chain couples TRBV4-2 to TRBJ2-7; D perhaps matches TRBD1 (6 bases). V dropped 3 bases and J dropped 2 bases, with 14 bases sitting between them. CDR1 and CDR2 (germline): LGHNA, YNFKEQ. The CDR3 contains 15 residues. This CDR3 is CASSQAYRAAYEQYF. Here the CDR3 DNA reads TGTGCCAGCAGCCAGGCCTACAGGGCTGCCTACGAGCAGTACTTC.

The chain recombines TRBV21-1 with TRBJ2-2; the listed D gene, TRBD2, was not tested against the DNA. TRBV21-1 is termed a pseudogene. The CDR3 consists of 19 residues. The CDR3: CASSPGTSGRLSGTGELFF. The CDR3 DNA reads as TGTGCCAGCAGCCCTGGGACTAGCGGGAGGTTAAGTGGCACCGGGGAGCTGTTTTTT.

The chain couples TRBV3-1 to TRBJ2-2; the D call may be TRBD1 or TRBD2 (7 bases each). There are 16 residues in the CDR3. Trimming took 1 base from V and 4 from J, leaving 13 bases between them. Germline loops: CDR1 LGHDT, CDR2 YNNKEL (reference sequence). CDR3 region: CASSQGGGQSTGELFF. CDR3 nucleotides: TGTGCCAGCAGCCAAGGGGGGGGACAGAGCACCGGGGAGCTGTTTTTT.

Concerning this clonotype: The junction departs from the called germline gene at one end, perhaps through a read error. The chain joins TRBV28 to TRBJ2-5; D call uncertain. The germline V gene encodes CDR1 MDHEN and CDR2 SYDVKM. The CDR3 is 14 amino acids. CDR3 sequence: CASSDQAFQGTQYF. CDR3 bases: TGTGCCAGCAGTGACCAAGCCTTTCAAGGGACCCAGTACTTC.

The rearrangement uses TRBV16 and TRBJ2-3, with D perhaps TRBD2 (6 bases). Germline CDR1 KGHSY, CDR2 FQNENV. The V gene lost 2 bases and the J gene lost 2 bases, with 14 bases spanning the gap. The CDR3 spans 16 residues. The CDR3 loop reads CASSQRGSGPTDTQYF. The CDR3 DNA reads TGTGCCAGCAGCCAACGAGGTAGCGGACCCACAGATACGCAGTATTTT.

This clonotype was recorded a few times. V usage is TRBV5-1 and J usage is TRBJ2-5; a weak D match, TRBD1 (5 bases). The length of the CDR3 is 16 residues. Germline lookup yields CDR1 SGHRS and CDR2 YFSETQ. V gave up 1 base and J gave up 1 base, with 14 bases separating them. The CDR3 sequence: CASSLNGRVGQETQYF. CDR3 nucleotide sequence: TGCGCCAGCAGCTTGAACGGCAGGGTTGGCCAAGAGACCCAGTACTTC.

The chain uses TRBV7-2 and TRBJ1-2; D not resolved. Trimming took 5 bases from V and 8 from J, leaving 24 bases between them. The CDR3 loop spans 16 amino acids. Per the germline V gene, CDR1 is SGHTA and CDR2 is FQGNSA. CDR3 in amino acids: CASSPGGQTRGGGYTF. Here the CDR3 DNA reads TGTGCCAGCAGCCCGGGAGGGCAGACACGGGGAGGGGGCTACACCTTC.

The chain combines TRBV5-6 with TRBJ1-5; 9 nucleotides match TRBD1. The CDR3 runs to 15 residues. Germline V gene data show CDR1 as SGHDT and CDR2 as YYEEEE. Trimming removed 4 bases from V and 4 bases from J; junction bases left unmatched: 6. CDR3 DNA: TGTGCCAGCAGCGAAACAGGGGGCGGAAATCAGCCCCAGCATTTT. Protein sequence: CASSETGGGNQPQHF.

In its sample, this clonotype was seen once. The chain uses TRBV2 and TRBJ2-5; TRBD2 matches 12 bases. V dropped 8 bases and J dropped 6; count of bases not matched to a gene: 4. The CDR3 has 13 residues. Germline-derived CDR1 and CDR2 are SNHLY and FYNNEI. The CDR3 DNA follows: TGTGCCAGCCTAGCGGGAGGGCCAAAGACCCAGTACTTC. It translates to CASLAGGPKTQYF.

The sample holds one count of this clonotype. One end of the junction is discordant with germline, which a read error may explain. The chain joins TRBV28 to TRBJ1-5; D not certain. In germline, CDR1 is MDHEN, CDR2 SYDVKM. The CDR3 has 15 residues. CDR3 sequence: CASSLERHSKQPQHF. The CDR3, as DNA: TGTGCCAGCAGTTTGGAGCGTCATAGCAAGCAGCCCCAGCATTTT.